This is a list of T cell receptor beta chains from one sample in a study of shared clonotypes between healthy human individuals. Clones were sequenced by immunoSEQ multiplex PCR, and TCRdb holds only the in-frame ones, with some missing. The data hold approximately 1,500,000 clones, with 95% to 99% observed a single time. Sequencing was performed on naive CD4+ T cells sorted from blood. These receptors originate from a man younger than 45 in good health. Both conserved end residues are part of each CDR3. Fields, in order: V gene, clone size, J gene, D gene, CDR3 DNA, CDR3 protein. A D gene is named only where the DNA matches it firmly. Size is omitted from some rows. Given values are once, few, many or a class for expanded clones.

TRBV27	-	TRBJ2-7	TRBD1	TGTGCCAGCAGTTCCTCCAGGGGGCCCTACGAGCAGTACTTC	CASSSSRGPYEQYF
TRBV20-1	-	TRBJ2-1	-	TGCAGTGCTAGGTCGGTAAAGCAGTTCTTC	CSARSVKQFF
TRBV18	-	TRBJ1-1	TRBD1	TGTGCCAGCTCACCCAGATCAGGGGGTCCTGAAGCTTTCTTT	CASSPRSGGPEAFF
TRBV7-9	-	TRBJ2-1	TRBD2	TGTGCCAGCAGCACGGGGACTAGCGGGAGGGAACACAATGAGCAGTTCTTC	CASSTGTSGREHNEQFF
TRBV28	-	TRBJ2-2	-	TGTGCCAGCAGTTTACCCGGGGAGCTGTTTTTT	CASSLPGELFF
TRBV7-2	-	TRBJ1-1	-	TGTGCCAGCAGCTTAATCGGAGGAAACACTGAAGCTTTCTTT	CASSLIGGNTEAFF
TRBV5-1	once	TRBJ2-5	TRBD2	TGCGCCAGCAGCAGCGTAGCGGGAGGGCAAGAGACCCAGTACTTC	CASSSVAGGQETQYF
TRBV7-9	-	TRBJ2-2	TRBD2	TGTGCCAGCAGCTTCCGACTAGCGGGAAACACCGGGGAGCTGTTTTTT	CASSFRLAGNTGELFF
TRBV28	-	TRBJ1-1	-	TGTGCCAGCAGCCGAAGTGGAAAGAACACTGAAGCTTTCTTT	CASSRSGKNTEAFF
TRBV10-1	-	TRBJ2-7	TRBD1	TGCGCCAGCAGTGCAACTCAACAGGGGTACGAGCAGTACTTC	CASSATQQGYEQYF
TRBV30	-	TRBJ1-4	TRBD1	TGTGCCTGGGCAGGGGGCCGGGGTGAAAAACTGTTTTTT	CAWAGGRGEKLFF
TRBV28	-	TRBJ2-1	-	TGTGCCAGCAGCCCCGCCCTCTCCAATGAGCAGTTCTTC	CASSPALSNEQFF
TRBV10-1	-	TRBJ2-7	-	TGCGCCAGCAGTGAAAGAGGGAGCGAGGACGAGCAGTACTTC	CASSERGSEDEQYF
TRBV10-2	-	TRBJ2-7	-	TGCGCCAGCAGTGAGACAGGCGGGATGGAGTCCTACGAGCAGTACTTC	CASSETGGMESYEQYF
TRBV30	-	TRBJ2-3	TRBD2	TGTGCCTGGAGTGTCCCTAGCGGGAGCACAGATACGCAGTATTTT	CAWSVPSGSTDTQYF
TRBV7-2	few	TRBJ2-6	-	TGTGCCAGCAGCTTAGTTGCAGGCTCTGGGGCCAACGTCCTGACTTTC	CASSLVAGSGANVLTF
TRBV4-1	-	TRBJ1-5	-	TGCGCCAGCAGCCAAGGGGATAGCAATCAGCCCCAGCATTTT	CASSQGDSNQPQHF
TRBV18	-	TRBJ2-7	-	TGTGCCAGCTCACGTACAGGGAACGAGCAGTACTTC	CASSRTGNEQYF
TRBV7-6	-	TRBJ2-3	-	TGTGCCAGCAGCTTTATAGGGTTGGACAAGGATACGCAGTATTTT	CASSFIGLDKDTQYF
TRBV7-3	-	TRBJ2-1	TRBD1	TGTGCCAGCAGCTCTGGGACAGCCAAACATTACAATGAGCAGTTCTTC	CASSSGTAKHYNEQFF
TRBV10-3	-	TRBJ1-4	TRBD1	TGTGCCATCAGTGATGGAGACAGGGGATTAGGGGAAAAACTGTTTTTT	CAISDGDRGLGEKLFF
TRBV10-3	-	TRBJ2-7	TRBD1	TGTGCCATCCGGGACAGGGTTTCCTCGGGCTACGAGCAGTACTTC	CAIRDRVSSGYEQYF
TRBV5-1	once	TRBJ2-5	TRBD2	TGCGCCAGCAGCTTGAAACCCCAGGGAGGGGAGACCCAGTACTTC	CASSLKPQGGETQYF
TRBV5-1	-	TRBJ1-1	-	TGCGCCAGCAGCTTGGGTTTGGGCAGCATGAACACTGAAGCTTTCTTT	CASSLGLGSMNTEAFF
TRBV6-1	-	TRBJ2-7	-	TGTGCCAGCAGTGAAAGTCGGACTCGCTCCGCCTACGAGCAGTACTTC	CASSESRTRSAYEQYF
TRBV11-2	-	TRBJ2-2	TRBD1	TGTGCCAGCAGTTCGACAGGGGGCACCGGGGAGCTGTTTTTT	CASSSTGGTGELFF
TRBV9	-	TRBJ1-2	-	TGTGCCAGCAGCGTAGCCCCGGGGGGGAGGAACTATGGCTACACCTTC	CASSVAPGGRNYGYTF
TRBV7-6	once	TRBJ2-5	TRBD2	TGTGCCAGCAGCTTAGGAACTAGCGAACAAGAGACCCAGTACTTC	CASSLGTSEQETQYF
TRBV7-2	-	TRBJ2-1	-	TGTGCCAGCAGTCCTTGGGAATTGGACAATGAGCAGTTCTTC	CASSPWELDNEQFF
TRBV11-3	-	TRBJ2-3	TRBD2	TGTGCCAGCAGCAGGACTAGCGGGAGGGCAGATACGCAGTATTTT	CASSRTSGRADTQYF
TRBV9	-	TRBJ1-4	TRBD1	TGTGCCAGCAGCGTAGGTTTAGGGACAGGGGTCGAAAAACTGTTTTTT	CASSVGLGTGVEKLFF
TRBV5-4	-	TRBJ2-1	-	TGTGCCAGCAGCAGGAATAGGGAATTCTACAATGAGCAGTTCTTC	CASSRNREFYNEQFF
TRBV10-3	-	TRBJ1-1	-	TGTGCCATCAGTGTAAAGGGGAACACTGAAGCTTTCTTT	CAISVKGNTEAFF
TRBV4-2	-	TRBJ2-7	-	TGTGCCAGCAGCCAGTCGTCAGCGGCGCCCTACGAGCAGTACTTC	CASSQSSAAPYEQYF
TRBV9	-	TRBJ2-1	TRBD1	TGTGCCAGCAGCACAACAGGGGGCGCTGAGCAGTTCTTC	CASSTTGGAEQFF
TRBV4-3	-	TRBJ2-3	-	TGCGCCAGCAGCTCACGAGGGGCAGATACGCAGTATTTT	CASSSRGADTQYF
TRBV2	-	TRBJ1-2	TRBD1	TGTGCCAGCAGTGCCAGTGACAGGGATGGCTACACCTTC	CASSASDRDGYTF
TRBV28	-	TRBJ2-2	-	TGTGCCAGCAGTTTAGCGGGTCCCGGGGAGCTGTTTTTT	CASSLAGPGELFF
TRBV28	-	TRBJ2-1	-	TGTGCCCACCGAGAGGGCGACAATGAGCAGTTCTTC	CAHREGDNEQFF
TRBV5-8	-	TRBJ2-3	-	TGTGCCAGCAGGCTTTTCGTTGGGGCGCGCACAGATACGCAGTATTTT	CASRLFVGARTDTQYF
TRBV28	-	TRBJ2-7	-	TGTGCCAGCGGCTACGAGCAGTACTTC	CASGYEQYF
TRBV7-2	-	TRBJ2-7	-	TGTGCCAGCAGCTTAGCGCATGTTTCGGGGGTTTCGCCTTATAACGAGCAGTACTTC	CASSLAHVSGVSPYNEQYF
TRBV7-9	-	TRBJ1-2	-	TGTGCCAGCAGCCTCCCCTTAGGTGGCTACACCTTC	CASSLPLGGYTF
TRBV2	-	TRBJ1-5	TRBD1	TGTGCCAGCACCCCGGGACAGAGTAGCAATCAGCCCCAGCATTTT	CASTPGQSSNQPQHF
TRBV7-3	-	TRBJ2-5	-	TGTGCCAGCAGCTCCATGAAGGGGGAGACCCAGTACTTC	CASSSMKGETQYF
TRBV9	-	TRBJ2-3	-	TGTGCCAGCAGCGGTTTGAGGGAGTACACAGATACGCAGTATTTT	CASSGLREYTDTQYF
TRBV28	-	TRBJ1-3	-	TGTGCCAGCATCCCAGGCTACTCTGGAAACACCATATATTTT	CASIPGYSGNTIYF
TRBV6-1	-	TRBJ2-7	TRBD1	TGTGCCAGCAGTGAACCGGGACAGGTCTTAGAGCAGTACTTC	CASSEPGQVLEQYF
TRBV11-1	-	TRBJ2-1	TRBD1	TGTGCCAGCAGCTCCCCGGACAGGGGGTACAATGAGCAGTTCTTC	CASSSPDRGYNEQFF
TRBV7-9	-	TRBJ2-7	TRBD2	TGTGCCAGCAGCCTTATAGCGGGCAGCTCCTACGAGCAGTACTTC	CASSLIAGSSYEQYF
TRBV5-4	-	TRBJ1-3	-	TGTGCCAGCAGCTTGGGGCCCAGTTCGGGAAACACCATATATTTT	CASSLGPSSGNTIYF